This T cell receptor beta chain came from a study of T-cell reconstitution after alpha-beta-depleted transplantation in children. This clonotype was counted a few times. This sample's TCRbeta library carried unique molecular identifier barcodes. TCRdb reprocessed the PCR reads via MiXCR and lists one record per CDR3 protein. The sample carries more than 550,000 distinct CDR3 sequences, roughly a tenth recorded once. The germline CDR1 and CDR2 sequences are MRHNA and SNTAGT. The CDR3 covers 14 residues. Trimming shortened V by 0 bases and J by 2 bases, and 6 bases separated the two germline ends. J is TRBJ2-3 and V is TRBV6-4; D unclear. Source: PBMCs from the stem cell graft donor, taken from the stem cell graft. The TCR sequence derives from a human donor who donated a stem cell graft to a child with acute myeloid leukemia. CDR3 amino acids: CASSDSAFTDTQYF. The CDR3 DNA is TGTGCCAGCAGTGACTCGGCCTTCACAGATACGCAGTATTTT.